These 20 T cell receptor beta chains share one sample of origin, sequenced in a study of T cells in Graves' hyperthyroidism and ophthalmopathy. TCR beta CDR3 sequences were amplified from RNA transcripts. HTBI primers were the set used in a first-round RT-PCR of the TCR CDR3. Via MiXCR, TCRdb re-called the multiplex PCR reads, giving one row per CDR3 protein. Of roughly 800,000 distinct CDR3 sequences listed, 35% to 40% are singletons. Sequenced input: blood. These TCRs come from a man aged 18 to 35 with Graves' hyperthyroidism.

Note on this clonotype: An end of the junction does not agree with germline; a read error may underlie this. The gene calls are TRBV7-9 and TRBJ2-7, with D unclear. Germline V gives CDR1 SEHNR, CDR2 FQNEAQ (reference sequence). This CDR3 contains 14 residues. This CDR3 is CASSQAGPYYEQYF. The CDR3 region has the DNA TGCGCCAGCAGCCAAGCCGGACCTTACTACGAGCAGTACTTC. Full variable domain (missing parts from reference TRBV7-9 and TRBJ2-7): DTGVSQNPRHKITKRGQNVTFRCDPISEHNRLYWYRQTLGQGPEFLTYFQNEAQLEKSRLLSDRFSAERPKGSFSTLEIQRTEQGDSAMYLCASSQAGPYYEQYFGPGTRLTVT.

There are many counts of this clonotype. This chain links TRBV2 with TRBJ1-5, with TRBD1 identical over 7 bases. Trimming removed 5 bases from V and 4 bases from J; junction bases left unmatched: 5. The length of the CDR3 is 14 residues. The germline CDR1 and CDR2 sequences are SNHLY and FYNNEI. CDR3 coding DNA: TGTGCCAGCAGTACTGACAGGGTAAATCAGCCCCAGCATTTT. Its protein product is CASSTDRVNQPQHF.

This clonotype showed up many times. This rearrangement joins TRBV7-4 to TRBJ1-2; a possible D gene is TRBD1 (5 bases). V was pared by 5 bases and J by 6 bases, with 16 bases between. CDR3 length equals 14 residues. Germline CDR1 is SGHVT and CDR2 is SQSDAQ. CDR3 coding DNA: TGTGCCAGCAGCACGGGACCGGGAGAGGATGGCTACACCTTC. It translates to CASSTGPGEDGYTF.

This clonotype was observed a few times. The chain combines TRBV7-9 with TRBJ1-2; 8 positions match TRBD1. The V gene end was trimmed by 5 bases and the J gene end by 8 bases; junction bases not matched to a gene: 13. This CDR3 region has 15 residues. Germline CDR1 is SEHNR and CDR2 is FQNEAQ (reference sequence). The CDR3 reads CASSQEAGGAEGYTF. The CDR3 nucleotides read TGTGCCAGCAGCCAAGAAGCAGGGGGCGCGGAGGGCTACACCTTC.

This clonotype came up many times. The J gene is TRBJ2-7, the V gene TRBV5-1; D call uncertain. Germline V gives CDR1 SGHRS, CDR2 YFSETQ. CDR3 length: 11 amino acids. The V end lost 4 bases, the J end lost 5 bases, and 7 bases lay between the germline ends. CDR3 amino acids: CASSEHHEQYF. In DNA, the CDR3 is TGCGCCAGCAGCGAACATCACGAGCAGTACTTC. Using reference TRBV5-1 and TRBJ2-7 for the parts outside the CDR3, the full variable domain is KAGVTQTPRYLIKTRGQQVTLSCSPISGHRSVSWYQQTPGQGLQFLFEYFSETQRNKGNFPGRFSGRQFSNSRSEMNVSTLELGDSALYLCASSEHHEQYFGPGTRLTVT.

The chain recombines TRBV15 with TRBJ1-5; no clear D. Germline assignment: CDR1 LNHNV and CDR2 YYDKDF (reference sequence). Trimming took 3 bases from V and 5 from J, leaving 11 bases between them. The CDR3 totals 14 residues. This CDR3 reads CATSSPETYQPQHF. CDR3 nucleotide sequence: TGTGCCACCAGCAGTCCCGAGACCTATCAGCCCCAGCATTTT.

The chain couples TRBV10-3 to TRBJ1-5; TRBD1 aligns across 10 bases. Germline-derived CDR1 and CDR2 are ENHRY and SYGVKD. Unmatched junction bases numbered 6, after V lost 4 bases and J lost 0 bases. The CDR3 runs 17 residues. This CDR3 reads CAISASGTGDSNQPQHF. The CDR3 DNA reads TGTGCCATCAGTGCCTCCGGGACAGGGGATAGCAATCAGCCCCAGCATTTT.

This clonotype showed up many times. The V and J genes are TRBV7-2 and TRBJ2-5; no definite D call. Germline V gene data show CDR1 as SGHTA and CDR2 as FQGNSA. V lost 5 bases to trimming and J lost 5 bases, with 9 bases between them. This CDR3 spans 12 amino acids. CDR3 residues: CASSLHYETQYF. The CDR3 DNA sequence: TGTGCCAGCAGCCTACACTACGAGACCCAGTACTTC.

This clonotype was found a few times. The CDR3 is CASSLKIGVKAFF. CDR3 bases: TGTGCCAGCAGCTTAAAGATTGGGGTTAAAGCTTTCTTT. The V and J genes are TRBV7-3 and TRBJ1-1; D is uncertain. Trimming stripped 1 base from V and 9 bases from J, with 12 bases between. The CDR3 loop spans 13 amino acids. CDR1 is SGHTA, CDR2 FQGTGA, per germline.

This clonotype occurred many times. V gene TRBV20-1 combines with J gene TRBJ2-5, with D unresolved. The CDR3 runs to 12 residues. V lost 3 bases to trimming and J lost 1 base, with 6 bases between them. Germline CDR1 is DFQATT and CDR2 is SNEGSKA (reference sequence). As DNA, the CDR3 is TGCAGTGCTAGGGACCTCCAAGAGACCCAGTACTTC. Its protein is CSARDLQETQYF.

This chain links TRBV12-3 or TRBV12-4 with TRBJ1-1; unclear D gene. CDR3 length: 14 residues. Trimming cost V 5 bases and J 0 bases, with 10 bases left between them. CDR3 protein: CASSELGMNTEAFF. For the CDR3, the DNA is TGTGCCAGCAGTGAACTGGGGATGAACACTGAAGCTTTCTTT.

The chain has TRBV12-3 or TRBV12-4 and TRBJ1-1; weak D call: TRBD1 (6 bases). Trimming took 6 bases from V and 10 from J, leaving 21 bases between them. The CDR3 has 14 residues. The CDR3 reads CASSLGGGGGTAFF. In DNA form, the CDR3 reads TGTGCCAGCAGCCTGGGGGGCGGGGGAGGTACAGCTTTCTTT.

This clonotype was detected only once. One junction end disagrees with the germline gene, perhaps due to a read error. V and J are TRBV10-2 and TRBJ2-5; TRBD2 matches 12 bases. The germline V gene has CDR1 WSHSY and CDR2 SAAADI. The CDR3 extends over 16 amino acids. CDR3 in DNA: TGTGCCAGCAGCTCGGGACTAGCGGGCCAATGGGAGACCCAGTACTTC. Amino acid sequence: CASSSGLAGQWETQYF.

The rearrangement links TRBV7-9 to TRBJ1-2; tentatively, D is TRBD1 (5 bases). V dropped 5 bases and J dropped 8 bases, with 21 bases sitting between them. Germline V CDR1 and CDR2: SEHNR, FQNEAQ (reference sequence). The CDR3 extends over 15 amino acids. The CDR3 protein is CASSPMRGGSGGYTF. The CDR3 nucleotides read TGTGCCAGCAGCCCCATGAGGGGCGGGTCGGGGGGCTACACCTTC.

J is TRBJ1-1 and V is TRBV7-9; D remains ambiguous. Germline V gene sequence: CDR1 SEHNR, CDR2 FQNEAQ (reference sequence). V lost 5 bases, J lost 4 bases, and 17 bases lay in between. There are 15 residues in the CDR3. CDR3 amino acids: CASSPPGGEGTEAFF. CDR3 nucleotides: TGTGCCAGCAGCCCTCCCGGCGGAGAGGGCACTGAAGCTTTCTTT.

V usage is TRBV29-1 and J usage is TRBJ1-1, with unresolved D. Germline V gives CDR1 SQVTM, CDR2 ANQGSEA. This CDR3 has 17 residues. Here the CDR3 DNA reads TGCGCCAGCAGCCAAGATCTGGTCACTCGCTCGGATACTGAAGCTTTCTTT. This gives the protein CASSQDLVTRSDTEAFF.

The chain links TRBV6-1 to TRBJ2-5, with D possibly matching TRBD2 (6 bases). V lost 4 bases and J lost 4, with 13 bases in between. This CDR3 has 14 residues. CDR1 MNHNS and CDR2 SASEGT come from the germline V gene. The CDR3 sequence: CASSGGSGRETQYF. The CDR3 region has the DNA TGTGCCAGCAGTGGCGGGTCCGGGAGAGAGACCCAGTACTTC.

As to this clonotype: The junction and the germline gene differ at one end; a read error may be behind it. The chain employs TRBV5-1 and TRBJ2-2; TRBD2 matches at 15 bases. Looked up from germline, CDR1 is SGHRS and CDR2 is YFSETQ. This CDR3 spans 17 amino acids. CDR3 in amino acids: CASGLGLAGGVTGELFF. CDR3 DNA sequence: TGCGCCAGCGGCTTGGGACTAGCGGGAGGCGTGACCGGGGAGCTGTTTTTT.

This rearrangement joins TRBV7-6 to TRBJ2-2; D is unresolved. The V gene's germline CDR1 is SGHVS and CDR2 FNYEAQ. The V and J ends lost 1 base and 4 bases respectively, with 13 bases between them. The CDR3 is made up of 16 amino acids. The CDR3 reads CASSLVVSGFTGELFF. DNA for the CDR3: TGTGCCAGCAGCTTAGTGGTTAGTGGGTTCACCGGGGAGCTGTTTTTT.

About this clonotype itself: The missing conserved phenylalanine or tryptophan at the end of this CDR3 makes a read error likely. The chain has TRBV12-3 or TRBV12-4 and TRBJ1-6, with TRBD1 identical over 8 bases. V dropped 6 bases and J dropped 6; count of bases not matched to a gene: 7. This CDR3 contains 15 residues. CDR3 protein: CASSDRGALNSPLHL. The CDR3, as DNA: TGTGCCAGCAGCGACAGGGGCGCTCTTAATTCACCCCTCCACCTT.